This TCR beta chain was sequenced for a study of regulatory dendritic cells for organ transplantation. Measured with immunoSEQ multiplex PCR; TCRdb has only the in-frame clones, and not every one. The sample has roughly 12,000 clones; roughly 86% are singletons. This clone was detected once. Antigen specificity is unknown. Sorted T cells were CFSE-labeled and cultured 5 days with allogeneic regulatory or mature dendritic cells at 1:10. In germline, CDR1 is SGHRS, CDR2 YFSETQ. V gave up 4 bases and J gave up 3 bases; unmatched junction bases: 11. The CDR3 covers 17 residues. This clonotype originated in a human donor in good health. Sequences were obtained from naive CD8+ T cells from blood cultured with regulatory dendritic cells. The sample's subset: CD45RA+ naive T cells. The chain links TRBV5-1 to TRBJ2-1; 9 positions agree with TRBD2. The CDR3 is CASSVSFSGGLYNEQFF. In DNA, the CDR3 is TGCGCCAGCAGCGTAAGCTTTAGCGGGGGCCTCTACAATGAGCAGTTCTTC. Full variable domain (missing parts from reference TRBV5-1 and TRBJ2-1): KAGVTQTPRYLIKTRGQQVTLSCSPISGHRSVSWYQQTPGQGLQFLFEYFSETQRNKGNFPGRFSGRQFSNSRSEMNVSTLELGDSALYLCASSVSFSGGLYNEQFFGPGTRLTVL.